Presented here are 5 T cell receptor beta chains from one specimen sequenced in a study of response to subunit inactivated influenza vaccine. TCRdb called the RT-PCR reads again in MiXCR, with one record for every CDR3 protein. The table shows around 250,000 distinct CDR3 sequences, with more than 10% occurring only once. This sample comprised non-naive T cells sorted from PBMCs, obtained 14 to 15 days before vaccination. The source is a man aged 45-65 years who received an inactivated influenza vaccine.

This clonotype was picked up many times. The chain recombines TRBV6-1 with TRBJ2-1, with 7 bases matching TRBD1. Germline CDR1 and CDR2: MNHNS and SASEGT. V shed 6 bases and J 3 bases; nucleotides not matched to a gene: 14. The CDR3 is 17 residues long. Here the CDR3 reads CASRLTTGWVGYNEQFF. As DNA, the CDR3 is TGTGCCAGCAGGCTTACGACAGGGTGGGTGGGCTACAATGAGCAGTTCTTC.

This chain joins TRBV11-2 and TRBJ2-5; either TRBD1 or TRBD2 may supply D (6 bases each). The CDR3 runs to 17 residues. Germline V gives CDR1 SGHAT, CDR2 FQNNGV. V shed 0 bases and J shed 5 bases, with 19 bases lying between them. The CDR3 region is CASSLERGRGFMETQYF. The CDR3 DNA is TGTGCCAGCAGCTTAGAACGGGGGCGAGGTTTTATGGAGACCCAGTACTTC.

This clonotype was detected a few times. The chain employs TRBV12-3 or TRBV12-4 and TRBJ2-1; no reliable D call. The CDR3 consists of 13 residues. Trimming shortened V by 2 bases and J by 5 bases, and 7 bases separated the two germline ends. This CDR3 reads CASSLYLDNEQFF. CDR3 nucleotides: TGTGCCAGCAGTTTATACTTGGACAATGAGCAGTTCTTC.

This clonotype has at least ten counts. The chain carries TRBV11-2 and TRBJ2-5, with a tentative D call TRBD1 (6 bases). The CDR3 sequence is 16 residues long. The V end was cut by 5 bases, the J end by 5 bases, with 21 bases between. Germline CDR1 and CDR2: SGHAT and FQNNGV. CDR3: CASSSRQQGRSETQYF. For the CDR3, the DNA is TGTGCCAGCAGCAGTCGTCAACAGGGAAGAAGTGAGACCCAGTACTTC.

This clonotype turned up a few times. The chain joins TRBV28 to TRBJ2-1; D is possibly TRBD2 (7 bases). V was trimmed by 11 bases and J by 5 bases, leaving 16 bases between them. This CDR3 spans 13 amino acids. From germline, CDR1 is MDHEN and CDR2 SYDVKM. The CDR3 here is CAGGGLPNNEQFF. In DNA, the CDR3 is TGTGCCGGGGGGGGCCTTCCCAACAATGAGCAGTTCTTC.